This T cell receptor (beta chain) was recovered during a study of CD8+CD57+ T cells in acquired aplastic anemia. In the study overall: Average DNA yield from sorted CD4+ and CD8+ cells was approximately 3 ug.

The template for TCR beta VDJ and CDR3 sequence profiling was genomic DNA. TCRdb ran MiXCR on the reads and lists one entry per CDR3 protein. The sample records some 200,000 distinct CDR3 sequences, 65% being singletons. This clonotype was observed many times. Its target is not known. Patients sequenced had flow cytometry evidence of CD8+CD57+ cell expansion. Patients had undergone no therapy by the time their blood was sampled. V shed 1 base, J shed 1 base, and the junction held 13 bases outside the gene matches. The CDR3 spans 19 residues. Germline V gene lookup returns CDR1 MGHRA and CDR2 YSYEKL. General study points: Comparison of patients with controls identified around 30 shared CD8+ CDR3 sequences.

Sequenced input: sorted CD4+, CD8+, or CD8+CD57+ T cells (not recorded which) from PBMCs. V usage is TRBV4-1 and J usage is TRBJ2-5, with 9 bases that match TRBD2. The source of this sequence is a human donor with aplastic anemia. The CDR3 nucleotides are TGCGCCAGCAGCCAAGGTGGGGCGGGGGGGCCGCTCAGCCAAGAGACCCAGTACTTC. Translated: CASSQGGAGGPLSQETQYF.